This T cell receptor (beta chain) was profiled in a study of blood T cells in healthy people across ages. V shed 6 bases and J shed 3 bases, with 18 bases lying between them. The CDR3 sequence is 17 residues long. Combining a sample-barcoded 5' primer with a J-beta primer mix, a second PCR ran for roughly 6 to 12 cycles. TCRdb ran MiXCR on the 5' RACE reads and lists one entry per CDR3 protein. The table records around 2 million distinct CDR3 sequences, 35% to 50% of them present only once. In regard to this clonotype: Its antigen is undetermined.

The draw of peripheral blood yielded ten milliliters from each donor. Overall study findings and caveats: Getting older went along with TCR beta diversity per million T cells dropping roughly linearly. Considered underestimates were the diversity estimates obtained from one million T cells.

The source of this sequence is a human donor in good health. Material for sequencing was blood. This chain uses TRBV12-3 or TRBV12-4 with TRBJ1-6, with D uncertain. CDR3: CASRFAPAALYNSPLHF. The CDR3 DNA sequence: TGTGCCAGCAGGTTTGCCCCCGCGGCCCTCTATAATTCACCCCTCCACTTT.